The rows below give T cell receptor beta chains drawn from one sample of a study of cytomegalovirus exposure and HLA in healthy donors. Profiling relied on immunoSEQ multiplex PCR, and the TCRdb table lists in-frame clones only, not all of them. This sample has approximately 62,000 clones, with approximately 90% found just once. The specimen was PBMCs. The receptors stem from a woman aged 18-29 years in good health and CMV-seronegative. Each CDR3 is given with its conserved first and last residue. Each record gives: J gene, V gene, D gene, CDR3 DNA, CDR3 protein. The D gene is left open where the match is weak.

>TRBJ1-3|TRBV7-2|-
TGTGCCAGCAGCTTAGGTGGACACCTCTCTGGAAACACCATATATTTT
CASSLGGHLSGNTIYF
>TRBJ2-4|TRBV9|-
TGTGCCAGCAGCGTAGGGACAGGTCTAGCGTTGGACATTCAGTACTTC
CASSVGTGLALDIQYF
>TRBJ1-4|TRBV4-3|TRBD1
TGCGCCAGCAGCCGGACAGGAGGGAATGAAAAACTGTTTTTT
CASSRTGGNEKLFF
>TRBJ1-2|TRBV6-6|-
TGTGCCAGCAGTTTCCTGACAGGCCGCCTGGATGGCTACACCTTC
CASSFLTGRLDGYTF
>TRBJ2-5|TRBV4-1|-
TGCGCCAGCAGCCAAGTTGCGGGGACCCAAGAGACCCAGTACTTC
CASSQVAGTQETQYF
>TRBJ2-7|TRBV7-9|TRBD2
TGTGCCAGCAGCTCGTTAGCGGGGTCCTACGAGCAGTACTTC
CASSSLAGSYEQYF
>TRBJ1-4|TRBV4-1|-
TGCGCCAGCAGCCAAGAATGGGCAGGGGCAACTAATGAAAAACTGTTTTTT
CASSQEWAGATNEKLFF
>TRBJ2-3|TRBV5-1|TRBD2
TGCGCCAGCAGCTTGGCGGGGGGGACATTCAGCACAGATACGCAGTATTTT
CASSLAGGTFSTDTQYF
>TRBJ2-3|TRBV19|TRBD2
TGTGCCAGTAGTATCCGGGGGGGTAAATCGGATACGCAGTATTTT
CASSIRGGKSDTQYF
>TRBJ2-3|TRBV14|TRBD1
TGTGCCAGCAGCCAAGGGACAGGGACGCAGTATTTT
CASSQGTGTQYF
>TRBJ2-7|TRBV15|-
TGTGCCACCAGCGGCCGGGACACTCGGAGCTCCTACGAGCAGTACTTC
CATSGRDTRSSYEQYF